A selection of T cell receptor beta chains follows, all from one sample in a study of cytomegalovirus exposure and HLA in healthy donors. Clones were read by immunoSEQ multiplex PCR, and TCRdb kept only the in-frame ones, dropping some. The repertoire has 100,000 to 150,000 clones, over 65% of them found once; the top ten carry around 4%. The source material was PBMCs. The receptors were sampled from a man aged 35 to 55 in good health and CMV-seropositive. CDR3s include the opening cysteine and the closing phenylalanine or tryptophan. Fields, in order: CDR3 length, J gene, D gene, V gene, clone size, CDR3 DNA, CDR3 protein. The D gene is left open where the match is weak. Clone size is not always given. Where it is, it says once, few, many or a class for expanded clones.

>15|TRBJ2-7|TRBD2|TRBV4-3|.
TGCGCCAGCAGCCTCGGGACTAGCGGGCTTTACGAGCAGTACTTC
CASSLGTSGLYEQYF
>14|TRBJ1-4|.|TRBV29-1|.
TGCAGCGTCCTGGACGGGGATCTTAATGAAAAACTGTTTTTT
CSVLDGDLNEKLFF
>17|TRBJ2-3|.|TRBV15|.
TGTGCCACCAGCAGAGAGGGGACTCGAAATTCCCCAGATACGCAGTATTTT
CATSREGTRNSPDTQYF
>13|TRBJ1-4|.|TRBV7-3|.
TGTGCCAGCAGCTTAATTTCGGGGGGCGAACTGTTTTTT
CASSLISGGELFF
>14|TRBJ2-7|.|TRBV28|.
TGTGCCAGCAGTTTAGCGGGGAACCTCTACGAGCAGTACTTC
CASSLAGNLYEQYF
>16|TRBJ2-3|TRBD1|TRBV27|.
TGTGCCAGCAGTCCCCTGGGACAGGGGGCTGCAGATACGCAGTATTTT
CASSPLGQGAADTQYF
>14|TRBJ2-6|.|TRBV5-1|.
TGCGCCAGTAGCCCCGTCTCTGGGGCCAACGTCCTGACTTTC
CASSPVSGANVLTF
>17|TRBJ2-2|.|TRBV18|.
TGTGCCAGCTCACCAGCCTTGGGAGGTGGGAACACCGGGGAGCTGTTTTTT
CASSPALGGGNTGELFF
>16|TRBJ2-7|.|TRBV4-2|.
TGTGCCAGCAGCCGTGCCTCCGGACAGAGCTCCTACGAGCAGTACTTC
CASSRASGQSSYEQYF
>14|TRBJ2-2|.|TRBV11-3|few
TGTGCCAGCAGCTTAGGGGGGCGTACCGGGGAGCTGTTTTTT
CASSLGGRTGELFF
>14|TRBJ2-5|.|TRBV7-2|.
TGTGCCAGCAGCTTAGACGAGAGGGTGGAGACCCAGTACTTC
CASSLDERVETQYF
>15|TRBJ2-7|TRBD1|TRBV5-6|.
TGTGCCAGCAGCGTCGGGACAGGGGGTTCCTACGAGCAGTACTTC
CASSVGTGGSYEQYF
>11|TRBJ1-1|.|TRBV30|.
TGTGCCTGGAGTGTACTACCCGAAGCTTTCTTT
CAWSVLPEAFF
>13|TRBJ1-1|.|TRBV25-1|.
TGTGCCAGCAGTGAACGGGAGAACACTGAAGCTTTCTTT
CASSERENTEAFF
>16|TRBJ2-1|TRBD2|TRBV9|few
TGTGCCAGCAGCGTAGTCAGAGCGGGGGCCACCGATGAGCAGTTCTTC
CASSVVRAGATDEQFF
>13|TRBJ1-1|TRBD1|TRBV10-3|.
TGTGCCATCAAGGGCAGGGGGCAAACTGAAGCTTTCTTT
CAIKGRGQTEAFF
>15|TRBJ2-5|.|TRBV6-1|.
TGTGCCAGCAGTGAAGCGCTGGTCAGAGAACAGGCCCAGTACTTC
CASSEALVREQAQYF
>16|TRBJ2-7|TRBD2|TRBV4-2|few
TGTGCCAGCAGCCAAGAATCGGGACTAGACAGGACCGAGCAGTACTTC
CASSQESGLDRTEQYF
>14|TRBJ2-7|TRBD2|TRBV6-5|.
TGTGCCAGCAGTTACTCCCGGCTAGCGGGAGAGCAGTACTTC
CASSYSRLAGEQYF
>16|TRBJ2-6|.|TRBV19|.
TGTGCCAGTAGTATTCCCCAGGGGCTTGGGGCCAACGTCCTGACTTTC
CASSIPQGLGANVLTF
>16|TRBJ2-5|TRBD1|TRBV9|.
TGTGCCAGCAGCCGGTCTGGACAGGGGGCAGTGGAGACCCAGTACTTC
CASSRSGQGAVETQYF
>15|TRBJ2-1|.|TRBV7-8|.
TGTGCCAGCAGCTTAGCTAGGGGGTTTTACAATGAGCAGTTCTTC
CASSLARGFYNEQFF
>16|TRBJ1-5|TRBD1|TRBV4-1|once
TGCGCCAGCAGCCTGGAGGACAGGGCATACAATCAGCCCCAGCATTTT
CASSLEDRAYNQPQHF
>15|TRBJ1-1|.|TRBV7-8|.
TGTGCCAGCAGCTTAGCGACAGCCCGGAACACTGAAGCTTTCTTT
CASSLATARNTEAFF
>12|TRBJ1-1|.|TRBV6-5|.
TGTGCCAGCAGCGACACGTGGACTGAAGCTTTCTTT
CASSDTWTEAFF